A single sample is the source of the 9 T cell receptor beta chains below, sequenced in a study of CD8+ T cells in alopecia areata. Investigators isolated RNA and reverse transcribed it into cDNA to act as the sequencing template. The repertoire was sequenced with immunoSEQ multiplex PCR; TCRdb's copy has only in-frame clones and lacks some. The sample includes around 120,000 clones, more than 30% of them seen just once. Material for sequencing was CD4+ T cells sorted from blood. The receptors shown here come from a human donor with alopecia areata.

This clone was observed a handful of times. The gene calls are TRBV29-1 and TRBJ2-1; 10 bases are a match to TRBD1. The CDR3 runs to 16 residues. V shed 3 bases, J shed 0 bases, and the junction held 5 bases outside the gene matches. CDR1 is SQVTM and CDR2 is ANQGSEA in the germline V gene. The CDR3 is CSVEGQGIRSYNEQFF. The CDR3 nucleotides read TGCAGCGTTGAGGGACAGGGGATTCGCTCCTACAATGAGCAGTTCTTC.

This clone appeared a single time. The chain employs TRBV30 and TRBJ2-7; 15 bases map to TRBD2. The CDR3 consists of 18 residues. The germline gives CDR1 GTSNPN, CDR2 SVGIG (reference sequence). J lost 6 bases, V lost 2 bases, and 14 bases had no gene match. The CDR3, as DNA: TGTGCCTGGAGTCGTCCGGGACTAGCGGGAGGCCGATCAGGCGAGCAGTACTTC. Translating gives CAWSRPGLAGGRSGEQYF.

This clone was picked up a small number of times. This rearrangement joins TRBV9 to TRBJ2-1; TRBD2 is a possible D gene (5 bases). Germline CDR1 is SGDLS and CDR2 is YYNGEE. There are 18 residues in the CDR3. V dropped 0 bases and J dropped 8 bases, with 24 bases sitting between them. CDR3 loop: CASSVGASLSVVGYEQFF. The DNA of the CDR3 is TGTGCCAGCAGCGTAGGAGCTTCCCTTAGCGTTGTGGGATATGAGCAGTTCTTC.

This clone occurred a few times. The J gene is TRBJ2-2, the V gene TRBV9, with 7 bases fitting TRBD1. Germline CDR1 is SGDLS and CDR2 is YYNGEE. V lost 4 bases to trimming and J lost 2 bases; unmatched junction nucleotides: 5. This CDR3 is 15 amino acids long. CDR3 protein: CASSPTGVNTGELFF. For the CDR3, the DNA is TGTGCCAGCAGCCCTACAGGGGTTAACACCGGGGAGCTGTTTTTT.

The chain uses TRBV5-6 and TRBJ2-1, with D perhaps matching TRBD1 (6 bases). There are 13 residues in the CDR3. Germline CDR1 and CDR2: SGHDT and YYEEEE. The ends were cut back, 6 bases at V and 8 bases at J, with 15 bases in the middle. This CDR3 reads CASIRSGGDEQFF. For the CDR3, the DNA is TGTGCCAGCATCCGAAGTGGGGGCGATGAGCAGTTCTTC.

The chain combines TRBV29-1 with TRBJ2-7; possible D gene TRBD1, 5 bases. The CDR3 loop spans 12 amino acids. CDR1 SQVTM and CDR2 ANQGSEA come from the germline V gene. Deletions cut 4 bases from V and 5 bases from J, with 12 bases between. The CDR3 DNA reads as TGCAGCGTTGTGGGGCTAAGGGACGAGCAGTACTTC. Encoded protein: CSVVGLRDEQYF.

The chain has TRBV7-2 and TRBJ2-5; no definite D call. With 0 bases removed from V and 1 base from J, the gap between germline ends came to 6 bases. Germline V gene sequence: CDR1 SGHTA, CDR2 FQGNSA. The CDR3 contains 14 residues. The CDR3 nucleotides are TGTGCCAGCAGCTTAGCCGCGGTCCAAGAGACCCAGTACTTC. It codes for CASSLAAVQETQYF.

For this clone: The likely explanation is a read error, given a far larger clone one base away. Within the sample, other DNA sequences also encode this same CDR3. V gene TRBV7-9 combines with J gene TRBJ2-5; 8 nucleotides line up with TRBD1. The CDR3 runs to 15 residues. The J segment lost 5 bases and the V segment lost 5 bases, leaving 10 bases of the junction unmatched. CDR1 and CDR2 (germline): SEHNR, FQNEAQ (reference sequence). CDR3 sequence reads: CASSPEGQGRETQYF. The CDR3 coding sequence is TGTGCCAGCAGCCCGGAAGGACAGGGACGGGAGACCCAGTACTTC.

The chain joins TRBV5-1 to TRBJ2-5; TRBD2 agrees at 7 bases. J gave up 3 bases and V 9 bases, and 14 bases lay outside the gene matches. Germline assignment: CDR1 SGHRS and CDR2 YFSETQ. The CDR3 extends over 15 amino acids. The CDR3 DNA follows: TGCGCCACCCGAACTGGGGGAGGGTCAGAAGAGACCCAGTACTTC. Its protein product is CATRTGGGSEETQYF.